The 20 T cell receptor beta chains in this list originate from one sample, sequenced in a study of spatial heterogeneity in lung cancer. As for time point: sample taken at primary tumor resection. TCRdb reanalysed the 5' RACE reads using MiXCR and keeps one entry per CDR3 protein. The table shows some 10,000 distinct CDR3 sequences, with less than 5.5% occurring only once. General study results and limits: Mutation counts in tumors were tracked by counts of expanded intratumoral alpha and beta TCRs.

No antigen is known for these receptors. The sequencing here drew on lung tumor tissue, taken at surgery. The receptors were gathered from a male donor with early-stage non-small cell lung cancer.

This clonotype rates as medium-sized (0.01 to 0.1%). Because this beta chain is a stray read in a library intended to capture alpha chains, its abundance should not be given much weight. The gene calls are TRBV28 and TRBJ1-2; unclear D gene. Trimming took 3 bases from V and 4 from J, leaving 27 bases between them. The germline V gene encodes CDR1 MDHEN and CDR2 SYDVKM. CDR3 length: 19 residues. This chain's CDR3 is CASSFSQATPWIGGYGYTF. CDR3 coding DNA: TGTGCCAGCAGTTTCTCCCAAGCCACCCCCTGGATCGGAGGCTATGGCTACACCTTC.

This clonotype was detected ten times or more. This beta chain turned up in a library designed for alpha chains; as an off-target read, its abundance says little. The rearrangement links TRBV28 to TRBJ2-7; 7 bases align to TRBD2. There are 14 residues in the CDR3. Looked up from germline, CDR1 is MDHEN and CDR2 is SYDVKM. With V trimmed by 6 bases and J by 6 bases, 11 bases remained unmatched. The CDR3 sequence: CASRNAGVNREQYF. As DNA, the CDR3 is TGTGCCAGCAGAAATGCGGGGGTCAATCGCGAGCAGTACTTC. The variable domain in full, with the rest retrieved from reference TRBV28 and TRBJ2-7, is DVKVTQSSRYLVKRTGEKVFLECVQDMDHENMFWYRQDPGLGLRLIYFSYDVKMKEKGDIPEGYSVSREKKERFSLILESASTNQTSMYLCASRNAGVNREQYFGPGTRLTVT.

This clonotype was detected only a few times. This beta chain is a stray sequence in a library constructed for alpha chains; its clone size is not meaningful. The rearrangement uses TRBV7-2 and TRBJ1-2; 9 bases are a match to TRBD1. Germline CDR1 and CDR2: SGHTA and FQGNSA. CDR3 length: 14 residues. J gave up 7 bases and V 1 base, and 4 bases lay outside the gene matches. CDR3 DNA: TGTGCCAGCAGCTTAGGGGGACAGGGATCTGGCTACACCTTC. It encodes CASSLGGQGSGYTF.

This clonotype was seen ten or more times. In a library made to pick up alpha chains, this beta chain is a stray read with a size that means little. This chain links TRBV20-1 with TRBJ2-3; maybe TRBD2 (6 bases). V dropped 5 bases and J dropped 2 bases, with 14 bases sitting between them. This CDR3 is 14 amino acids long. Germline CDR1 DFQATT, CDR2 SNEGSKA (reference sequence). This CDR3 is CSALRAGVTDTQYF. The CDR3 nucleotides read TGCAGTGCTCTCAGAGCGGGTGTCACAGATACGCAGTATTTT.

This clonotype was recorded many times. This beta chain represents an off-target read in a library built for alpha chains; its size is of limited meaning. The chain has TRBV28 and TRBJ2-1; unclear D gene. CDR3 length: 12 amino acids. With 6 bases removed from V and 3 bases from J, the gap between germline ends came to 6 bases. Germline assignment: CDR1 MDHEN and CDR2 SYDVKM. The CDR3 here is CASSPIYNEQFF. CDR3 DNA: TGTGCCAGCAGCCCCATCTACAATGAGCAGTTCTTC.

By share, this clonotype counts as medium-sized. Within a library made for alpha chains, this beta chain is off target, and its count is uninformative. The rearrangement uses TRBV6-6 and TRBJ1-1; 7 nucleotides align to TRBD1. The CDR3 sequence is 11 residues long. Germline-derived CDR1 and CDR2 are MNHNY and SVGAGI (reference sequence). V was pared by 6 bases and J by 10 bases, with 5 bases of the junction left unmatched. The CDR3 nucleotides are TGTGCCAGCAGAGAGACAGGGCCAGCTTTCTTT. Its translation is CASRETGPAFF.

This clonotype was observed once. Within a library made for alpha chains, this beta chain is off target, and its count is uninformative. The CDR3 here is CASSWDSFQETQYF. Here the CDR3 DNA reads TGTGCCAGCAGCTGGGACAGTTTCCAAGAGACCCAGTACTTC. The V and J genes are TRBV7-9 and TRBJ2-5; 7 bases map to TRBD1. Germline trimming cut 4 bases from V and 1 base from J; bases unmatched to any gene: 3. The V gene's germline CDR1 is SEHNR and CDR2 FQNEAQ (reference sequence). The CDR3 is 14 residues long.

Notes on this clonotype: Since the library was made to target alpha chains, this beta chain is a stray read and its abundance is not meaningful. The J gene is TRBJ1-1, the V gene TRBV7-6; D is undetermined. CDR1 is SGHVS and CDR2 is FNYEAQ in the germline V gene. The germline V and J ends were trimmed by 4 bases and 1 base, with 19 bases remaining between them. This CDR3 has 17 amino acids. CDR3 nucleotide sequence: TGTGCCAGCAGCTCGAACCCCACGTTCAGGCAGAACACTGAAGCTTTCTTT. It is translated as CASSSNPTFRQNTEAFF. Full variable domain (outside the CDR3, taken from reference TRBV7-6 and TRBJ1-1): GAGVSQSPRYKVTKRGQDVALRCDPISGHVSLYWYRQALGQGPEFLTYFNYEAQQDKSGLPNDRFSAERPEGSISTLTIQRTEQRDSAMYRCASSSNPTFRQNTEAFFGQGTRLTVV.

This clonotype was counted ten times or more. Since it is a stray read in a library aimed at alpha chains, this beta chain has a size that is not meaningful. The chain has TRBV20-1 and TRBJ1-5, with 9 nucleotides matching TRBD1. Germline CDR1 and CDR2: DFQATT and SNEGSKA (reference sequence). The CDR3 has 16 residues. The junction had 12 bases not matched to a gene; V was cut back by 3 bases and J by 6 bases. CDR3 in DNA: TGCAGTGCTAGTCATCAGACAGGGGGAAGAGGTCAGCCCCAGCATTTT. Translation gives CSASHQTGGRGQPQHF.

There are many counts of this clonotype. Since the library was made to target alpha chains, this beta chain is a stray read and its abundance is not meaningful. This sequence joins TRBV2 and TRBJ1-5; 7 nucleotides agree with TRBD1. The CDR3 runs 15 residues. Per the germline V gene, CDR1 is SNHLY and CDR2 is FYNNEI. V trimming: 2 bases; J trimming: 2 bases; junction bases outside the gene matches: 3. The CDR3 is CASSERGTGNQPQHF. As DNA, the CDR3 is TGTGCCAGCAGTGAAAGGGGGACAGGCAATCAGCCCCAGCATTTT.

The sample holds many counts of this clonotype. With the library built for alpha chains, this beta chain is off target and its frequency is not meaningful. The chain recombines TRBV7-4 with TRBJ2-1; TRBD2 agrees at 8 bases. Germline CDR1 reads SGHVT; CDR2 reads SQSDAQ. Trimming at V came to 3 bases and at J to 7 bases, leaving 11 bases not matched to a gene. This CDR3 is built from 16 residues. As DNA, the CDR3 is TGTGCCAGCAGCTTGGCGGGACTAGAGTTCAGGAATGAGCAGTTCTTC. Residues: CASSLAGLEFRNEQFF. The complete variable domain, with remaining parts taken from reference TRBV7-4 and TRBJ2-1, reads GAGVSQSPRYKVAKRGRDVALRCDSISGHVTLYWYRQTLGQGSEVLTYSQSDAQRDKSGRPSGRFSAERPERSVSTLKIQRTEQGDSAVYLCASSLAGLEFRNEQFFGPGTRLTVL.

The table lists this clonotype with many counts. This beta chain turned up in a library designed for alpha chains; as an off-target read, its abundance says little. The chain links TRBV7-3 to TRBJ2-1; unclear D gene. There are 13 residues in the CDR3. Trimming removed 3 bases from V and 4 bases from J, with 7 bases in between. CDR1 and CDR2 (germline): SGHTA, FQGTGA. The CDR3 loop reads CASSLERYNEQFF. The CDR3 region has the DNA TGTGCCAGCAGCTTGGAGAGATACAATGAGCAGTTCTTC.

This clonotype was seen many times. Being off target in a library aimed at alpha chains, this beta chain has a size of little meaning. The genes are TRBV7-2 and TRBJ2-3; D perhaps matches TRBD1 (6 bases). V was pared by 7 bases and J by 4 bases, with 12 bases between. The CDR3 contains 13 residues. Germline CDR1 is SGHTA and CDR2 is FQGNSA. The CDR3 region is CASKKGGSDTQYF. The CDR3 DNA sequence: TGTGCCAGCAAAAAAGGGGGATCAGATACGCAGTATTTT.

This clonotype was seen repeatedly, ten times or more. This beta chain turned up in a library designed for alpha chains; as an off-target read, its abundance says little. J is TRBJ2-3 and V is TRBV20-1; 11 bases agree with TRBD2. This CDR3 comprises 14 residues. Germline loops: CDR1 DFQATT, CDR2 SNEGSKA (reference sequence). V dropped 3 bases and J dropped 5; count of bases not matched to a gene: 4. The CDR3 region is CSARTSGKGDTQYF. The DNA for the CDR3 is TGCAGTGCTAGGACTAGCGGGAAAGGAGATACGCAGTATTTT.

This clonotype is termed medium-sized (0.01 to 0.1%). Within a library made for alpha chains, this beta chain is off target, and its count is uninformative. CDR3 residues: CASSAGQVVTGELFF. CDR3 nucleotide sequence: TGTGCCAGCTCAGCGGGACAGGTTGTTACCGGGGAGCTGTTTTTT. J is TRBJ2-2 and V is TRBV18, with TRBD1 identical over 8 bases. The CDR3 consists of 15 residues. The germline CDR1 and CDR2 sequences are KGHSH and LQKENI. V lost 5 bases, J lost 5 bases, and 7 bases stayed unmatched.

There are a few counts of this clonotype. For a library built for alpha chains, this beta chain is a stray read; little rests on its size. J is TRBJ2-5 and V is TRBV4-1, with 7 bases aligning to TRBD1. The germline V gene encodes CDR1 MGHRA and CDR2 YSYEKL. The CDR3 sequence is 16 residues long. Trimming at V came to 2 bases and at J to 0 bases, leaving 6 bases not matched to a gene. The CDR3 protein is CASSQSGQSYQETQYF. CDR3 bases: TGCGCCAGCAGCCAATCGGGACAGTCGTACCAAGAGACCCAGTACTTC.

This clonotype showed up many times. This beta chain is a stray read from a library made for alpha chains; its abundance is not meaningful. V usage is TRBV7-8 and J usage is TRBJ1-2, with a weak D call TRBD1 (5 bases). Per germline, CDR1 SGHVS and CDR2 FQNEAQ. The CDR3 has 15 amino acids. With 1 base removed from V and 6 bases from J, the gap between germline ends came to 15 bases. The CDR3 bases are TGTGCCAGCAGCTTAGTCCGGTCGGTGGGGGATGGCTACACCTTC. Translation: CASSLVRSVGDGYTF.

At least ten counts were recorded for this clonotype. Found in a library prepared for alpha chains, this beta chain is an off-target read, and its abundance has little meaning. The chain is built from TRBV29-1 and TRBJ2-1; D uncertain. This CDR3 region has 14 residues. V shed 6 bases and J shed 3 bases, with 15 bases lying between them. In germline, CDR1 is SQVTM, CDR2 ANQGSEA. The CDR3 nucleotides read TGCAGCGTCGAATTTTTGGGAAGCTACAATGAGCAGTTCTTC. Translated, it gives CSVEFLGSYNEQFF.

In this sample, this clonotype turned up many times. This beta chain represents an off-target read in a library built for alpha chains; its size is of limited meaning. CDR3 residues: CASSSTAPRGGRNSPLHF. DNA of the CDR3: TGTGCCAGCAGCTCTACTGCCCCCCGGGGGGGCAGAAATTCACCCCTCCACTTT. The chain combines TRBV7-9 with TRBJ1-6; a possible D gene is TRBD1 (6 bases). Germline CDR1 SEHNR, CDR2 FQNEAQ (reference sequence). V was pared by 4 bases and J by 7 bases, with 23 bases between. This CDR3 has 18 amino acids.

This clonotype appeared many times. This beta chain is an unintended read in a library built for alpha chains; its size means little. The chain combines TRBV12-3 or TRBV12-4 with TRBJ1-2; D is undetermined. The CDR3 extends over 15 amino acids. With 3 bases removed from V and 2 bases from J, the gap between germline ends came to 13 bases. CDR3 in DNA: TGTGCCAGCAGTTTCGGTTTCGGCACGAACTATGGCTACACCTTC. This encodes CASSFGFGTNYGYTF.